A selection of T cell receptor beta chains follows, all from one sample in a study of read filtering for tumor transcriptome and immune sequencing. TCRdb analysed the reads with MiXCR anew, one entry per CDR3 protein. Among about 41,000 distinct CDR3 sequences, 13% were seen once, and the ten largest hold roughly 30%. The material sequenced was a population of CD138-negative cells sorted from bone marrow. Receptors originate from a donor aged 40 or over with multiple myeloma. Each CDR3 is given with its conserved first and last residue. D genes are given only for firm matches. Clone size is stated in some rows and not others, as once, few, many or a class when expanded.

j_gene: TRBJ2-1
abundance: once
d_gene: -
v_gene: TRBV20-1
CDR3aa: CSARDPGGSYEQFF
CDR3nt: TGCAGTGCTAGAGATCCTGGGGGCAGCTACGAGCAGTTCTTC

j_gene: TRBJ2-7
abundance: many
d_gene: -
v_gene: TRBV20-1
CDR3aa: CSAREDGQGPYEQYF
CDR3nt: TGCAGTGCTAGAGAGGACGGGCAGGGGCCGTACGAGCAGTACTTC

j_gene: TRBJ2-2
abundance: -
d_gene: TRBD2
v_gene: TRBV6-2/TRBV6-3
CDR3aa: CASSFGTSGSNTGELFF
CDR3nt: TGTGCCAGCAGTTTCGGGACTAGCGGGTCCAACACCGGGGAGCTGTTTTTT

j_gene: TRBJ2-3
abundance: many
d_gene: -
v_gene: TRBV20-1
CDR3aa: CSAGRGGAPADTQYF
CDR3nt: TGCAGTGCTGGCAGGGGTGGGGCCCCCGCAGATACGCAGTATTTT

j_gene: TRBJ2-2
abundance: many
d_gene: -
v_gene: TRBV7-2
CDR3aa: CASSLALASRSGELFF
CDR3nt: TGTGCCAGCAGCTTAGCTCTAGCCTCCCGGAGCGGGGAGCTGTTTTTT

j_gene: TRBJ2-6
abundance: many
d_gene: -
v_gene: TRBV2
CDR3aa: CASSGRGSSGANVLTF
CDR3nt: TGTGCCAGCAGTGGCCGGGGGTCCTCTGGGGCCAACGTCCTGACTTTC

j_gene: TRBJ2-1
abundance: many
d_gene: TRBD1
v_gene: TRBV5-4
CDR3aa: CASSSDREYNEQFF
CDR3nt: TGTGCCAGCAGCTCTGACAGGGAATACAATGAGCAGTTCTTC

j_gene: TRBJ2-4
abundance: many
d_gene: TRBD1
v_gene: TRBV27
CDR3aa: CASSPGQGAGNIQYF
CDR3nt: TGTGCCAGCAGTCCAGGACAGGGGGCGGGAAACATTCAGTACTTC

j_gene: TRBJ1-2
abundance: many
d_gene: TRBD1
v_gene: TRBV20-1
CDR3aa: CSARRSDRSYGYTF
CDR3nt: TGCAGTGCTAGGAGGTCGGACAGGAGCTATGGCTACACCTTC

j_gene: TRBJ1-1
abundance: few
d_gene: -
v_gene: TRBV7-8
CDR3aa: CASSLGGSYTEAFF
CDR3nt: TGTGCCAGCAGCTTAGGGGGGTCGTACACTGAAGCTTTCTTT

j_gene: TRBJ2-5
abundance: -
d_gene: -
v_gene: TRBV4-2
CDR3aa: CASSQDRPGLYRRQETQYF
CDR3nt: TGCGCCAGCAGCCAAGATCGGCCAGGGCTGTACCGACGCCAAGAGACCCAGTACTTC

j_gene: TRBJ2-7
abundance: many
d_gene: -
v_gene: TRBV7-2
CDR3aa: CASSPTGSGSYEQYF
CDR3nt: TGTGCCAGCAGTCCCACGGGATCAGGGTCCTACGAGCAGTACTTC

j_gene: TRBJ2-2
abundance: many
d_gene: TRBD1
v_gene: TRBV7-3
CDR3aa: CASSLGQSNTGELFF
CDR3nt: TGTGCCAGCAGCCTGGGACAGTCGAACACCGGGGAGCTGTTTTTT

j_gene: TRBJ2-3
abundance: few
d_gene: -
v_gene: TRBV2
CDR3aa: CASSAEDTQYF
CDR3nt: TGTGCCAGCAGTGCCGAGGATACGCAGTATTTT

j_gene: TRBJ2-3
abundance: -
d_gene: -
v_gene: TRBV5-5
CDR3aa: CASKIGQGGRGADTQYF
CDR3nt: TGTGCCAGCAAGATTGGACAGGGCGGGAGAGGGGCAGATACGCAGTATTTT

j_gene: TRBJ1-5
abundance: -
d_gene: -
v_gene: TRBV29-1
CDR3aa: CSVGGADSNQPQHF
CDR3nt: TGCAGCGTTGGCGGGGCTGATAGCAATCAGCCCCAGCATTTT

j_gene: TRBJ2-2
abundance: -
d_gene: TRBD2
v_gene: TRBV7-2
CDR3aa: CASSPGLALGTGELFF
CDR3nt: TGTGCCAGCAGCCCAGGACTAGCTTTGGGCACCGGGGAGCTGTTTTTT

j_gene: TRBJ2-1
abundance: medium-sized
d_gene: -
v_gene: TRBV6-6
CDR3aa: CASYRDEQFF
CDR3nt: TGTGCCAGCTACCGCGATGAGCAGTTCTTC

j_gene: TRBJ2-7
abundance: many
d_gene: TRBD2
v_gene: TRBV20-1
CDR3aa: CSARITLAGVYEQYF
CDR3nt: TGCAGTGCTAGAATTACCTTAGCGGGAGTCTACGAGCAGTACTTC

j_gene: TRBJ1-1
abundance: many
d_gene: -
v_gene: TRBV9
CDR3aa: CASSPRIRVGETPEAFF
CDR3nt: TGTGCCAGCAGCCCTCGTATCAGAGTTGGGGAAACTCCTGAAGCTTTCTTT

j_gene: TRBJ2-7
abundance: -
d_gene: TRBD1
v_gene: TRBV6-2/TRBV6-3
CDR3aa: CASKTGGSSYEQYF
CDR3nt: TGTGCCAGCAAAACAGGGGGAAGCTCCTACGAGCAGTACTTC

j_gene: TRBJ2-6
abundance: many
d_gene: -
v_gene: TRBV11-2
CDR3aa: CASSIIAGANVLTF
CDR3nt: TGTGCCAGCAGCATAATAGCTGGGGCCAACGTCCTGACTTTC

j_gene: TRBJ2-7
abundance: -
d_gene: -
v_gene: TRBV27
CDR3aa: CASSGQGSHEQYF
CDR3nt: TGTGCCAGCAGTGGTCAGGGGTCTCACGAGCAGTACTTC

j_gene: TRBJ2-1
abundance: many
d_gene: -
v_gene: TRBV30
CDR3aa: CARGGGYNEQFF
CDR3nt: TGTGCTAGGGGGGGAGGCTACAATGAGCAGTTCTTC

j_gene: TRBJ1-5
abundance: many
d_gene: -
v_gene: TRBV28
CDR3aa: CASNIDYLQPQHF
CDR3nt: TGTGCCAGCAACATTGACTACCTTCAGCCCCAGCATTTT

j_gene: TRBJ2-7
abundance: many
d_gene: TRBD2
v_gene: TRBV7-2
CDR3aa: CASSYVLAGEPSWYF
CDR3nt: TGTGCCAGCAGCTACGTACTAGCGGGCGAACCTTCGTGGTACTTC

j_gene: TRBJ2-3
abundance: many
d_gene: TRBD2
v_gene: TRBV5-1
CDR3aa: CASSPWTSGSSDTQYF
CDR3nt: TGCGCCAGCAGCCCATGGACTAGCGGGAGTTCAGATACGCAGTATTTT

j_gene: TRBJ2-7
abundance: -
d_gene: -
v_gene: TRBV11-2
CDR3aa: CASSLDSREESYEQYF
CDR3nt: TGTGCCAGCAGCTTAGACAGCAGGGAGGAATCTTACGAGCAGTACTTC

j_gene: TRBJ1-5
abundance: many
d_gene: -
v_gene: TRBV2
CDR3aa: CASSETVSNQPQHF
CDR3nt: TGTGCCAGCAGTGAGACAGTGAGCAATCAGCCCCAGCATTTT

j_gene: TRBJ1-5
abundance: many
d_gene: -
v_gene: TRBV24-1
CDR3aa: CATSDFPGQPQHF
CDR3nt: TGTGCCACCAGTGATTTTCCGGGGCAGCCCCAGCATTTT

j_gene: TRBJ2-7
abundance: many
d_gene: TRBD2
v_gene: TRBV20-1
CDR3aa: CSAPPLTSVTYEQYF
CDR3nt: TGCAGTGCTCCTCCCCTGACTAGCGTGACCTACGAGCAGTACTTC

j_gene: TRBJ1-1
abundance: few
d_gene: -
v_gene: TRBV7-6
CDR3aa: CASRGETGTEAFF
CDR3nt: TGTGCCAGCAGGGGGGAGACCGGGACTGAAGCTTTCTTT

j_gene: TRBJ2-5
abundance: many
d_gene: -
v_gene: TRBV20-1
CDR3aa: CSAKIGETQYF
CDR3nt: TGCAGTGCCAAAATCGGAGAGACCCAGTACTTC

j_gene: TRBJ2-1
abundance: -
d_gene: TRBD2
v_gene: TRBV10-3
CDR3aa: CAVSAPPSGTSFFEQFF
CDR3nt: TGTGCCGTAAGTGCCCCGCCATCTGGGACTAGCTTTTTTGAGCAGTTCTTC

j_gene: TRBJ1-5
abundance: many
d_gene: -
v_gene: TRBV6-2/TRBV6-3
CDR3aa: CASSYVGRDNQPQHF
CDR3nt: TGTGCCAGCAGTTACGTGGGACGGGACAATCAGCCCCAGCATTTT

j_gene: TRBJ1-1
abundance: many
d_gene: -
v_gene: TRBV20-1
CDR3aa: CSARDSGTGTEAFF
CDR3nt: TGCAGTGCTAGAGATTCAGGGACGGGCACTGAAGCTTTCTTT

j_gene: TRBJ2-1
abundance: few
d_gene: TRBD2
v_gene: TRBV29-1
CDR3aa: CSVEVAGTSGIHEQFF
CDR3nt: TGCAGCGTTGAAGTTGCCGGGACTAGTGGAATCCATGAGCAGTTCTTC

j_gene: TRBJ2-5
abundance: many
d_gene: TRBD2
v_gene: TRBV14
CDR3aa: CASSQGSGNFQETQYF
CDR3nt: TGTGCCAGCAGCCAAGGGAGCGGGAACTTCCAAGAGACCCAGTACTTC

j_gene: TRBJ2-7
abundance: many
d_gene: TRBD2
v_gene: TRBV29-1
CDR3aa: CSVDHTSLAGGGREQYF
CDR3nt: TGCAGCGTTGATCACACCTCACTAGCGGGTGGGGGACGCGAGCAGTACTTC

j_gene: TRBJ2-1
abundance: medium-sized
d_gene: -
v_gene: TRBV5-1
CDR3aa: CASRADSYNEQFF
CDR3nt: TGCGCCAGCAGAGCTGACTCCTACAATGAGCAGTTCTTC

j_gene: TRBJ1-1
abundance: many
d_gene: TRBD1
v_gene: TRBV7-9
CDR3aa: CASSSHDRAEAFF
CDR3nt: TGTGCCAGCAGCTCCCACGACAGGGCTGAAGCTTTCTTT

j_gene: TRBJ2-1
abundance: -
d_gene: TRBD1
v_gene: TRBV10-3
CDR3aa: CAAWDSGSPLSSYNEQFF
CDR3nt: TGTGCCGCCTGGGACAGTGGGAGTCCCCTGAGCTCCTACAATGAGCAGTTCTTC